A single sample is the source of the 4 T cell receptor beta chains below, sequenced in a study of control samples from healthy donors and cancer patients. Profiled with immunoSEQ multiplex PCR; TCRdb holds only in-frame clones, not every one. The top ten clones hold roughly 1.2% of a sample with around 79,000 clones, over 85% of them seen once. The sample taken for sequencing was PBMCs. These receptors came from a woman between 35 and 50 years old with lung cancer.

J is TRBJ1-3 and V is TRBV2; 7 nucleotides agree with TRBD1. Trimming took 3 bases from V and 0 from J; bases not matched to a gene: 5. The CDR3 covers 16 residues. Germline CDR1 reads SNHLY; CDR2 reads FYNNEI. The CDR3: CASSEGTANSGNTIYF. In DNA, the CDR3 is TGTGCCAGCAGTGAGGGGACAGCCAACTCTGGAAACACCATATATTTT. The full variable domain, its missing parts supplied by reference TRBV2 and TRBJ1-3, is EPEVTQTPSHQVTQMGQEVILRCVPISNHLYFYWYRQILGQKVEFLVSFYNNEISEKSEIFDDQFSVERPDGSNFTLKIRSTKLEDSAMYFCASSEGTANSGNTIYFGEGSWLTVV.

This rearrangement joins TRBV19 to TRBJ2-1, with D tentatively TRBD2 (5 bases). The CDR3 is 20 residues long. Germline CDR1 and CDR2: LNHDA and SQIVND (reference sequence). V gave up 0 bases and J gave up 3 bases, with 24 bases separating them. The CDR3 region is CASSIEGRGKNGGGYNEQFF. CDR3 bases: TGTGCCAGTAGTATAGAAGGGAGAGGGAAAAACGGCGGTGGCTACAATGAGCAGTTCTTC.

The chain employs TRBV9 and TRBJ2-3, with 8 bases lining up with TRBD2. V was pared by 5 bases and J by 1 base, with 6 bases of the junction left unmatched. The CDR3 contains 15 residues. Germline values: CDR1 SGDLS, CDR2 YYNGEE. In DNA, the CDR3 is TGTGCCAGCAGTGATGGCGGGGGGCGCACAGATACGCAGTATTTT. This encodes CASSDGGGRTDTQYF.

The chain has TRBV13 and TRBJ2-3; 11 bases fit TRBD2. This CDR3 is built from 15 residues. Germline CDR1 PRHDT, CDR2 FYEKMQ (reference sequence). Germline trimming cut 3 bases from V and 1 base from J; bases unmatched to any gene: 0. DNA of the CDR3: TGTGCCAGCAGCTTGGGACTAGCGGGCACAGATACGCAGTATTTT. It specifies CASSLGLAGTDTQYF.